Included here is one TCR beta chain sequence, with context. The data originate from a study of shared clonotypes between healthy human individuals. TCRdb's table, derived via immunoSEQ multiplex PCR, lists solely in-frame clones and lacks some. The profile shows some 2,000,000 clones, about 95% of them singletons. Naive CD8 cells were CD45RO-negative, positively selected for CCR7, excluding terminally differentiated effector memory CD45RA+ cells. Source material: naive CD8+ T cells sorted from blood. The receptor was isolated from a man between 18 and 29 years old in good health.

CDR3 in amino acids: CASSGGTGGSLEKLFF. In nucleotides, the CDR3 is TGTGCCAGCAGCGGCGGGACAGGGGGCTCCCTAGAAAAACTGTTTTTT. This rearrangement joins TRBV5-8 to TRBJ1-4; 12 bases fit TRBD1. The CDR3 contains 16 residues. Germline CDR1 and CDR2: SGHTS and YDEGEE. The V segment lost 4 bases and the J segment 8 bases; nucleotides outside the gene matches: 9. The variable domain in full, with the rest retrieved from reference TRBV5-8 and TRBJ1-4, is EAGVTQSPTHLIKTRGQQATLRCSPISGHTSVYWYQQALGLGLQFLLWYDEGEERNRGNFPPRFSGRQFPNYSSELNVNALELEDSALYLCASSGGTGGSLEKLFFGSGTQLSVL.